This T cell receptor beta chain came from a study of T-cell reconstitution after alpha-beta-depleted transplantation in children. TCRbeta library construction was performed incorporating unique molecular identifiers. TCRdb independently ran MiXCR on the PCR reads; one entry per CDR3 protein. The sample has under 400,000 distinct CDR3 sequences, around 20% seen once. Whole-study findings and limits: Counts and diversity of T cells one year after transplant came mostly from newly produced T cells. Recipient T cells and thymic progenitors that survived were the source of the high TCRbeta diversity seen at day 60 in some patients. Approximately two months post-transplant, alpha-beta T cells reportedly originated from several hundred expanded graft clones.

Turning to this clonotype: The antigen is undetermined.

The CDR3 is 14 residues long. Trimming shortened V by 2 bases and J by 4 bases, and 11 bases separated the two germline ends. The V gene's germline CDR1 is MGHRA and CDR2 YSYEKL. The origin of this receptor is a male patient under 18 who had a stem cell transplant for acute lymphoblastic leukemia, so the T cells may come from the graft donor. This chain joins TRBV4-1 and TRBJ1-2; D not certain. The sample consisted of PBMCs, mostly from graft donor cells, taken 180 days after TCRalphabeta/CD19-depleted stem cell transplant. The CDR3 loop reads CASSQTESSYGYTF. The CDR3, as DNA: TGCGCCAGCAGCCAAACGGAGAGCAGCTATGGCTACACCTTC.